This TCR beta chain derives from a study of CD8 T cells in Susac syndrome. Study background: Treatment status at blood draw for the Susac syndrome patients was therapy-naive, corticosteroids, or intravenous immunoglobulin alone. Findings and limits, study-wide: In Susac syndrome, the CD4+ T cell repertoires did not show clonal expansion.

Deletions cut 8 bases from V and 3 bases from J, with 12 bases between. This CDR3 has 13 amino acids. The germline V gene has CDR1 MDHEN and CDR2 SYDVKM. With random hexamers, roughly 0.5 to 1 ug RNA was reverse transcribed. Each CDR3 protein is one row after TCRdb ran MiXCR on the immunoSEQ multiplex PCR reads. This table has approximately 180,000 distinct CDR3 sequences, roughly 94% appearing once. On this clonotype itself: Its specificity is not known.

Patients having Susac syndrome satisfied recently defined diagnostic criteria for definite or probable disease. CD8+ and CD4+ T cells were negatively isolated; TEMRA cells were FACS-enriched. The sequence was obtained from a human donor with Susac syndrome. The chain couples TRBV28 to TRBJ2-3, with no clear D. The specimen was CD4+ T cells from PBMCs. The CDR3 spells CASSTAGTDTQYF. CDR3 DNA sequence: TGTGCCAGCTCCACCGCTGGGACAGATACGCAGTATTTT.